These 22 T cell receptor beta chains originate from one sample sequenced in a study of glioma-infiltrating T cells after dendritic cell vaccination. Time point reported: after dendritic cell vaccination, including at tumor progression/relapse. Some clones are missing from TCRdb's copy, which holds only in-frame ones; the method was immunoSEQ multiplex PCR. The data contain about 58,000 clones, around 83% of them singletons. The sequenced sample was blood, obtained after dendritic cell vaccination. Receptors originate from a human donor with glioblastoma.

This clone was found once. The CDR3 loop reads CASRLDPGGANVLTF. CDR3 in DNA: TGTGCCAGCCGACTCGATCCCGGTGGGGCCAACGTCCTGACTTTC. The chain joins TRBV7-3 to TRBJ2-6, with D hard to call. Trimming cost V 8 bases and J 3 bases, with 14 bases left between them. CDR1 is SGHTA and CDR2 is FQGTGA in the germline V gene. The CDR3 contains 15 residues.

This chain joins TRBV2 and TRBJ1-2; 7 positions agree with TRBD1. This CDR3 has 11 residues. Germline assignment: CDR1 SNHLY and CDR2 FYNNEI. J gave up 4 bases and V 8 bases, and 1 base lay outside the gene matches. DNA of the CDR3: TGTGCCAGCCGGGACAGCTATGGCTACACCTTC. Translated, it gives CASRDSYGYTF.

J is TRBJ1-3 and V is TRBV4-3, with a weak D call TRBD1 (5 bases). The germline gives CDR1 LGHNA, CDR2 YSLEER. V lost 1 base to trimming and J lost 4 bases, with 8 bases between them. The CDR3 loop spans 14 amino acids. The CDR3 spells CASSQGTKGNTIYF. The CDR3 bases are TGCGCCAGCAGCCAAGGGACAAAAGGAAACACCATATATTTT.

This clone has only a few counts. The chain recombines TRBV2 with TRBJ1-4; no firm D call. Germline-derived CDR1 and CDR2 are SNHLY and FYNNEI. The germline V and J ends were trimmed by 4 bases and 3 bases, with 6 bases remaining between them. This CDR3 region has 13 residues. The CDR3 spells CASSGGANEKLFF. As DNA, the CDR3 is TGTGCCAGCAGTGGCGGGGCTAATGAAAAACTGTTTTTT. The whole variable domain, filled in from reference TRBV2 and TRBJ1-4, reads EPEVTQTPSHQVTQMGQEVILRCVPISNHLYFYWYRQILGQKVEFLVSFYNNEISEKSEIFDDQFSVERPDGSNFTLKIRSTKLEDSAMYFCASSGGANEKLFFGSGTQLSVL.

The chain is built from TRBV6-5 and TRBJ1-1; D is uncertain. This CDR3 is 15 amino acids long. Trimming pared 6 bases from V and 4 bases from J, leaving 18 bases between. The V gene's germline CDR1 is MNHEY and CDR2 SVGAGI. CDR3 region: CASSPGGSRRTEAFF. In nucleotides, the CDR3 is TGTGCCAGCAGCCCCGGCGGAAGTCGTCGCACTGAAGCTTTCTTT.

The chain carries TRBV5-6 and TRBJ1-1; D might be TRBD1 (6 bases). V was pared by 0 bases and J by 10 bases, with 19 bases between. The CDR3 covers 15 residues. In germline, CDR1 is SGHDT, CDR2 YYEEEE. CDR3 protein: CASSLADSGGLRAFF. The CDR3 DNA sequence: TGTGCCAGCAGCTTGGCCGATTCCGGGGGGCTTCGAGCTTTCTTT.

Concerning this clone: The same CDR3 can be traced to other DNA sequences in this sample. This chain joins TRBV7-8 and TRBJ2-2; the match to TRBD1 covers 7 bases. CDR3 length: 15 residues. V gave up 5 bases and J gave up 0 bases; unmatched junction bases: 3. Germline-derived CDR1 and CDR2 are SGHVS and FQNEAQ. The CDR3 DNA reads as TGTGCCAGCAGCCGTACAGGGGCGAACACCGGGGAGCTGTTTTTT. This encodes CASSRTGANTGELFF.

The chain recombines TRBV10-2 with TRBJ2-7; a weak D match, TRBD1 (5 bases). CDR3 size: 15 residues. The V end lost 0 bases, the J end lost 9 bases, and 18 bases lay between the germline ends. The germline V gene has CDR1 WSHSY and CDR2 SAAADI. The CDR3, as DNA: TGCGCCAGCAGTGAGTCGGTGGTCAGGGCGGTAGGGCAGTACTTC. As protein: CASSESVVRAVGQYF.

This chain joins TRBV18 and TRBJ1-6, with 7 bases identical to TRBD1. After removal of 6 bases from V and 5 bases from J, the junction contained 4 bases not matched to a gene. The CDR3 spans 14 residues. From germline, CDR1 is KGHSH and CDR2 LQKENI. The CDR3 DNA sequence: TGTGCCAGCTCTTCCGGGACAGATAATTCACCCCTCCACTTT. This translates into CASSSGTDNSPLHF.

The J gene is TRBJ1-1, the V gene TRBV30; the D is unclear. The CDR3 length is 12 residues. The germline CDR1 and CDR2 sequences are GTSNPN and SVGIG (reference sequence). The V and J ends lost 4 bases and 1 base respectively, with 7 bases between them. CDR3 sequence: CAWTFPNTEAFF. For the CDR3, the DNA is TGTGCCTGGACCTTCCCGAACACTGAAGCTTTCTTT.

V and J are TRBV7-2 and TRBJ2-5; D call uncertain. V lost 1 base and J 2 bases, leaving 8 bases between the germline ends. CDR1 and CDR2 (germline): SGHTA, FQGNSA. CDR3 length: 14 amino acids. CDR3 amino acids: CASSLDTAQETQYF. The CDR3 coding sequence is TGTGCCAGCAGCTTAGATACAGCACAAGAGACCCAGTACTTC.

The chain uses TRBV15 and TRBJ2-3, with a tentative D call TRBD2 (7 bases). Germline V gene data show CDR1 as LNHNV and CDR2 as YYDKDF (reference sequence). Trimming removed 3 bases at V and 5 bases at J, with 15 bases between. The CDR3 has 15 residues. The CDR3 spells CATSRRGGGIDTQYF. CDR3 nucleotides: TGTGCCACCAGCAGGAGGGGAGGGGGGATAGATACGCAGTATTTT.

The V gene is TRBV6-5, the J gene TRBJ2-1; tentatively, D is TRBD1 (6 bases). V lost 6 bases and J 3 bases, leaving 9 bases between the germline ends. From germline, CDR1 is MNHEY and CDR2 SVGAGI. The CDR3 runs to 13 residues. The CDR3 region is CASRTTGYNEQFF. The CDR3 nucleotides are TGTGCCAGCAGGACGACAGGCTACAATGAGCAGTTCTTC.

The V and J genes are TRBV5-4 and TRBJ2-5; 11 nucleotides align to TRBD2. Germline assignment: CDR1 SGHNT and CDR2 YYREEE (reference sequence). The CDR3 runs to 17 residues. The junction had 9 bases not matched to a gene; V was cut back by 0 bases and J by 5 bases. The CDR3 region is CASSLGSSGGAGETQYF. CDR3 sequence (DNA): TGTGCCAGCAGCTTGGGAAGTAGCGGGGGGGCCGGGGAGACCCAGTACTTC.

This clone was observed a single time. This chain joins TRBV29-1 and TRBJ2-1; 8 bases map to TRBD2. V dropped 0 bases and J dropped 8; count of bases not matched to a gene: 9. This CDR3 spans 15 amino acids. Per germline, CDR1 SQVTM and CDR2 ANQGSEA. CDR3 DNA: TGCAGCGTTGAAGATACGCCGGGGGGGCGCTATGAGCAGTTCTTC. Amino acid sequence: CSVEDTPGGRYEQFF.

The rearrangement uses TRBV28 and TRBJ2-7; 9 positions match TRBD1. The CDR3 consists of 16 residues. Looked up from germline, CDR1 is MDHEN and CDR2 is SYDVKM. Trimming removed 3 bases from V and 4 bases from J; junction bases left unmatched: 10. The CDR3 region has the DNA TGTGCCAGCAGTTTGCCGGGACAGGGTCGGGGGTACGAGCAGTACTTC. It translates to CASSLPGQGRGYEQYF.

This clone was detected once. The CDR3 loop is CAWSDRENYGYTF. CDR3 nucleotide sequence: TGTGCCTGGAGCGACAGGGAGAACTATGGCTACACCTTC. The V call is TRBV30, the J call TRBJ1-2; 7 positions agree with TRBD1. Trimming at V came to 3 bases and at J to 2 bases, leaving 3 bases not matched to a gene. In germline, CDR1 is GTSNPN, CDR2 SVGIG (reference sequence). The CDR3 has 13 amino acids.

The chain uses TRBV7-8 and TRBJ1-5; TRBD1 agrees at 9 bases. Germline V CDR1 and CDR2: SGHVS, FQNEAQ. J was trimmed by 4 bases and V by 6 bases; bases with no gene match: 4. CDR3 size: 14 residues. Written as DNA, the CDR3 is TGTGCCAGCAGTGGGACAGGGCTTAATCAGCCCCAGCATTTT. It encodes CASSGTGLNQPQHF.

This chain connects TRBV5-5 to TRBJ1-6; D possibly corresponds to TRBD1 (6 bases). The CDR3 is 15 residues long. Trimming pared 0 bases from V and 9 bases from J, leaving 13 bases between. The germline V gene encodes CDR1 SGHKS and CDR2 YYEKEE (reference sequence). CDR3 DNA sequence: TGTGCCAGCAGCTTGGTTGGGGGCTTCGGTTCACCCCTCCACTTT. Translation gives CASSLVGGFGSPLHF.

The CDR3: CASQTGAGTGELFF. As DNA, the CDR3 is TGCGCCAGCCAGACAGGAGCGGGGACCGGGGAGCTGTTTTTT. The rearrangement uses TRBV5-1 and TRBJ2-2; D might be TRBD2 (7 bases). With 7 bases removed from V and 5 bases from J, the gap between germline ends came to 15 bases. CDR1 and CDR2 (germline): SGHRS, YFSETQ. The length of the CDR3 is 14 residues.

This clone has only a few counts. This sequence joins TRBV6-6 and TRBJ1-5; 8 bases are shared with TRBD1. The CDR3 consists of 14 residues. V shed 5 bases and J 7 bases; nucleotides not matched to a gene: 7. CDR1 is MNHNY, CDR2 SVGAGI, per germline (reference sequence). This CDR3 reads CASSETGEGQPQHF. Written as DNA, the CDR3 is TGTGCCAGCAGTGAGACAGGGGAGGGACAGCCCCAGCATTTT.

The J gene is TRBJ2-5, the V gene TRBV30, with D possibly being TRBD2 (6 bases). Per the germline V gene, CDR1 is GTSNPN and CDR2 is SVGIG (reference sequence). This CDR3 is built from 12 residues. The V end was cut by 0 bases, the J end by 5 bases, with 7 bases between. The CDR3 protein is CAWSVGGETQYF. CDR3 nucleotide sequence: TGTGCCTGGAGTGTAGGAGGGGAGACCCAGTACTTC.